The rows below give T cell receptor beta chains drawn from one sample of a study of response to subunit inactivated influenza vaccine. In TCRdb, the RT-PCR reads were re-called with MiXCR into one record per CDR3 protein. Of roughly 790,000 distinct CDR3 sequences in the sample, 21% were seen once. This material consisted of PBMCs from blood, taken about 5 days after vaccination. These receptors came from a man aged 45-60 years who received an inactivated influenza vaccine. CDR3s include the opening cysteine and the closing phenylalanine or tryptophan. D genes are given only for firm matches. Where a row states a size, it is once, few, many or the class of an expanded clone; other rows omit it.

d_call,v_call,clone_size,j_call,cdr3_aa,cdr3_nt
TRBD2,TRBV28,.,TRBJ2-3,CASSFQRERSSTDTQYF,TGTGCCAGCAGTTTCCAGCGGGAGAGATCTAGCACAGATACGCAGTATTTT
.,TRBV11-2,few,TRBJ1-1,CASSRTSREAFF,TGTGCCAGCAGCCGGACATCCAGAGAAGCTTTCTTT
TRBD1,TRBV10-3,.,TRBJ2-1,CAISTGEYNEQFF,TGTGCCATCAGCACAGGGGAATACAATGAGCAGTTCTTC
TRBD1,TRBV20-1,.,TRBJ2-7,CSATAGDRGRYEQYF,TGCAGTGCAACCGCCGGGGACAGGGGGCGTTACGAGCAGTACTTC
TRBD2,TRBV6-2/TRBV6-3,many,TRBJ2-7,CASSYQAPSGNYKALYEQYF,TGTGCCAGCAGTTACCAGGCCCCTAGCGGGAATTACAAGGCCCTCTACGAGCAGTACTTC
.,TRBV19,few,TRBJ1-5,CASSIIQWPQHF,TGTGCCAGTAGTATCATTCAGTGGCCCCAGCATTTT
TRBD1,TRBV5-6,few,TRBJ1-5,CASSSRGPPADISSNQPQHF,TGTGCCAGCAGCTCCAGGGGGCCACCAGCCGATATATCAAGCAATCAGCCCCAGCATTTT
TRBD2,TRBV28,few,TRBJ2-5,CASSWAGGQETQYF,TGTGCCAGCAGTTGGGCGGGGGGCCAAGAGACCCAGTACTTC
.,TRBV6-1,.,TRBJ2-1,CASSKGPGAGNEQFF,TGTGCCAGCAGCAAAGGGCCGGGAGCAGGCAATGAGCAGTTCTTC
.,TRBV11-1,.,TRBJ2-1,CASSLPVSALNLQMGYNEQFF,TGTGCCAGCAGCTTACCCGTGTCGGCCCTAAATCTTCAGATGGGGTACAATGAGCAGTTCTTC
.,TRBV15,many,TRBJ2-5,CATSRDIGVRTRQETQYF,TGTGCCACCAGCAGAGATATTGGGGTGCGTACCCGACAAGAGACCCAGTACTTC
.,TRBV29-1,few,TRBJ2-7,CSVRYLGGGSEQYF,TGCAGCGTTCGGTACTTGGGAGGAGGGAGCGAGCAGTACTTC
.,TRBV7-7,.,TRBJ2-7,CASSPFRSSYEQYF,TGTGCCAGCAGCCCTTTTAGAAGCTCCTACGAGCAGTACTTC